This T cell receptor beta chain was identified during a study of OX40 agonist ivuxolimab in advanced cancers. Study-wide findings and caveats: Part of the nonresponder group also had normalized T-cell clonal expansion that was low.

Germline CDR1 and CDR2: SNHLY and FYNNEI. CDR3 length equals 13 residues. Trimming removed 5 bases from V and 2 bases from J, with 9 bases in between. Blood specimens came from baseline, cycle 4 day 1, and cycle 7 day 1. This clone has just a few counts. Its antigen is not identified. TCRdb's copy holds only in-frame clones and misses some; the assay was immunoSEQ multiplex PCR. The sample includes 30,000 to 45,000 clones, about 77% of them seen just once. This clonotype was obtained from an adult with an advanced solid tumor such as melanoma, head and neck, liver or kidney cancer. The sample was CD4+ or CD8+ T cells sorted from blood, taken in a trial of the OX40 agonist ivuxolimab. The chain uses TRBV2 and TRBJ1-1, with no clear D. In nucleotides, the CDR3 is TGTGCCAGCAGTCGCAACACCAACACTGAAGCTTTCTTT. Translated, it gives CASSRNTNTEAFF.